Below, 4 T cell receptor beta chains from the same sample are listed, as sequenced in a study of cytomegalovirus exposure and HLA in healthy donors. PCR employed 60 Vbeta and 13 Jbeta primers. The repertoire was sequenced with immunoSEQ multiplex PCR; TCRdb's copy has only in-frame clones and lacks some. The sample lists over 75,000 clones; under 85% were seen once. The sequenced sample consisted of PBMCs. The source is a man aged 50 to 60 in good health and CMV-seropositive.

V gene TRBV7-2 combines with J gene TRBJ1-2; 8 bases agree with TRBD1. Germline assignment: CDR1 SGHTA and CDR2 FQGNSA. This CDR3 has 15 residues. Trimming cost V 5 bases and J 3 bases; bases outside gene matches: 8. The CDR3 loop reads CASSQGQGGHYGYTF. The CDR3 coding sequence is TGTGCCAGCAGCCAAGGACAGGGCGGGCACTATGGCTACACCTTC.

The J gene is TRBJ2-2, the V gene TRBV7-3, with TRBD1 as a possible D gene (6 bases). Germline V gene data show CDR1 as SGHTA and CDR2 as FQGTGA. The CDR3 is 14 residues long. With 5 bases removed from V and 6 bases from J, the gap between germline ends came to 13 bases. The DNA for the CDR3 is TGTGCCAGCAGCCACACAGGGACGGCCGGGGAGCTGTTTTTT. Its protein is CASSHTGTAGELFF.

This rearrangement joins TRBV6-5 to TRBJ2-3, with no clear D. This CDR3 is 15 amino acids long. Germline V gene sequence: CDR1 MNHEY, CDR2 SVGAGI. V gave up 1 base and J gave up 6 bases, with 14 bases separating them. CDR3 bases: TGTGCCAGCAGTTACTTTAGTGACTCTTTGGATACGCAGTATTTT. Translation: CASSYFSDSLDTQYF.

V usage is TRBV27 and J usage is TRBJ2-7; TRBD1 agrees at 9 bases. V lost 6 bases and J lost 7; bases outside the gene matches: 10. The CDR3 totals 14 residues. From germline, CDR1 is MNHEY and CDR2 SMNVEV (reference sequence). The CDR3 DNA reads TGTGCCAGCAGACCGGACAGGGGCCGGGGGGAGCAGTACTTC. As protein: CASRPDRGRGEQYF.